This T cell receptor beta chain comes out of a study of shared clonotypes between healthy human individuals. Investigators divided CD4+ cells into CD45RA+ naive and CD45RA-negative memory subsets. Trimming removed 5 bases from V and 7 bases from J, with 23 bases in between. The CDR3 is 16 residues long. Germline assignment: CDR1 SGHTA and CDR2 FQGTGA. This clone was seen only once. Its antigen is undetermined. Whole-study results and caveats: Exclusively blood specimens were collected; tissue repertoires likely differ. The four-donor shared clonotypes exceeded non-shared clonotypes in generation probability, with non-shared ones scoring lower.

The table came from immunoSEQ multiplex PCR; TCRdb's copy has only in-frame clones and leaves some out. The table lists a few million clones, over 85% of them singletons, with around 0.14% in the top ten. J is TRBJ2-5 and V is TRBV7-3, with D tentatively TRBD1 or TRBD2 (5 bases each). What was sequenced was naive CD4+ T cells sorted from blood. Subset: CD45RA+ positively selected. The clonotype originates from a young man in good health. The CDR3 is CASSPHSGAALGTQYF. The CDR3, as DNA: TGTGCCAGCAGCCCTCATTCCGGGGCGGCTCTAGGGACCCAGTACTTC.